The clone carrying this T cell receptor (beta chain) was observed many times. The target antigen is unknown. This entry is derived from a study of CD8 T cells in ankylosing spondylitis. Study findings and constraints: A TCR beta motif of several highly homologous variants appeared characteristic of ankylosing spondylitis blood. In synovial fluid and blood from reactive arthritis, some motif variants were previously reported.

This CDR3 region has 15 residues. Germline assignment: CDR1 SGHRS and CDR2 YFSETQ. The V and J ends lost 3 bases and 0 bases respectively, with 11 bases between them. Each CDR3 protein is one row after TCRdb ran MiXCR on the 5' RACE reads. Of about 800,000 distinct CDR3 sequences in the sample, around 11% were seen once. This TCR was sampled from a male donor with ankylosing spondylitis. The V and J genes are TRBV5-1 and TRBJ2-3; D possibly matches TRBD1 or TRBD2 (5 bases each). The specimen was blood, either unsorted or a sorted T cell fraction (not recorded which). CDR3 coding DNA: TGCGCCAGCAGCTGGGACGGATATAGCACAGATACGCAGTATTTT. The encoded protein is CASSWDGYSTDTQYF.